This TCR beta chain comes out of a study of OX40 agonist ivuxolimab in advanced cancers. Whole-study context: Those treated in dose escalation had hepatocellular carcinoma, melanoma, renal cell cancer or head and neck cancer. Study-wide results and caveats: Antigens targeted by the expanded peripheral T cells were not determined.

On this clone: Its antigen is still unknown.

Sequencing was performed with immunoSEQ multiplex PCR; in TCRdb, only in-frame clones are kept and a portion is missing. The sample gives 84,000 or so clones, around nine tenths of which show up once; 0.43% is in the top ten. This CDR3 has 15 amino acids. Germline V lookup: CDR1 LGHNA, CDR2 YNFKEQ. V dropped 1 base and J dropped 6 bases, with 16 bases sitting between them. The sequencing here drew on CD4+ or CD8+ T cells sorted from blood, taken in a trial of the OX40 agonist ivuxolimab. The gene calls are TRBV4-2 and TRBJ2-7, with TRBD2 as a possible D gene (5 bases). The receptor was isolated from an adult with an advanced solid tumor such as melanoma, head and neck, liver or kidney cancer. CDR3 region: CASSQVLLGLGEQYF. The DNA for the CDR3 is TGTGCCAGCAGCCAAGTGCTTCTCGGACTCGGCGAGCAGTACTTC.